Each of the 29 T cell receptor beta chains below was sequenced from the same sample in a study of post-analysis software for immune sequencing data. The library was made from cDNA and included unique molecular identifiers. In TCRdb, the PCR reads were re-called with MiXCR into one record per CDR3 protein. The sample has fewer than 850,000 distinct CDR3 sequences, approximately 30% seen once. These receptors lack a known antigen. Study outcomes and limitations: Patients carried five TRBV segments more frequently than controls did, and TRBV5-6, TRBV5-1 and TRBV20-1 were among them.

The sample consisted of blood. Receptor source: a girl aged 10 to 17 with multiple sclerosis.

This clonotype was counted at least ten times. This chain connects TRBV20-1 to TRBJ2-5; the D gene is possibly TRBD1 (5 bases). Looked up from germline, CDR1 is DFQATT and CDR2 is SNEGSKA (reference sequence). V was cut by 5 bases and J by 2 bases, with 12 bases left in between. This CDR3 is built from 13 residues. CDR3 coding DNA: TGCAGTGCTGGGTTGACAGTACAAGAGACCCAGTACTTC. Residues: CSAGLTVQETQYF.

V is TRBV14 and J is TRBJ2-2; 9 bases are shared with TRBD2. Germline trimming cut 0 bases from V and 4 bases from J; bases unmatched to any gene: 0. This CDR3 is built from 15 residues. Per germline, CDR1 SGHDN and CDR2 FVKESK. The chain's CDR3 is CASSQDSGSTGELFF. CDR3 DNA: TGTGCCAGCAGCCAAGATAGCGGGAGCACCGGGGAGCTGTTTTTT.

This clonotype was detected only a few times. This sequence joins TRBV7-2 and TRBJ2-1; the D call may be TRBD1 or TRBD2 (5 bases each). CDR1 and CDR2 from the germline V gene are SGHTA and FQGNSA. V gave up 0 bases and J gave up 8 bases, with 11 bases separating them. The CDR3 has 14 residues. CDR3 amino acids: CASSLARDVDEQFF. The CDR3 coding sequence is TGTGCCAGCAGCTTAGCCAGGGACGTTGATGAGCAGTTCTTC.

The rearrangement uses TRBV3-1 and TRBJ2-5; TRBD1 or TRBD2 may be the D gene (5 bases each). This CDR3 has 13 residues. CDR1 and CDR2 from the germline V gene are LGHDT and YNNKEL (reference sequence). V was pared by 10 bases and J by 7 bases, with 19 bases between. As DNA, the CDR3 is TGTGCCACCCTGGGACCCCCCCTTGGGACCCAGTACTTC. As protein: CATLGPPLGTQYF.

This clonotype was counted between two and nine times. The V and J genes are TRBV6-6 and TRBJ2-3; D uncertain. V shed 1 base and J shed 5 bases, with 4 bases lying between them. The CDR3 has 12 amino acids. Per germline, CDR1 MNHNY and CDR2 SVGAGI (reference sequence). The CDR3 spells CASSYFLDTQYF. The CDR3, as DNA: TGTGCCAGCAGTTACTTCCTAGATACGCAGTATTTT.

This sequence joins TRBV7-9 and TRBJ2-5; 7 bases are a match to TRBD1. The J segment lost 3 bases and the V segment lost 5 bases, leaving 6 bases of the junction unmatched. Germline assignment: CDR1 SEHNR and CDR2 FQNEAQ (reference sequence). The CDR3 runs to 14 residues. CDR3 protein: CASSPIDREETQYF. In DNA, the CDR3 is TGTGCCAGCAGCCCGATCGACAGGGAAGAGACCCAGTACTTC.

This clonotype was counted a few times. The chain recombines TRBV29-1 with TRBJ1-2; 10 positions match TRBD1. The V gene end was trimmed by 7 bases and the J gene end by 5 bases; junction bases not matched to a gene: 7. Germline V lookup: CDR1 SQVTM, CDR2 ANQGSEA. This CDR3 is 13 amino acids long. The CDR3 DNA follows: TGCAGCGGATCGACAGGGGGCGCGTATGGCTACACCTTC. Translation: CSGSTGGAYGYTF.

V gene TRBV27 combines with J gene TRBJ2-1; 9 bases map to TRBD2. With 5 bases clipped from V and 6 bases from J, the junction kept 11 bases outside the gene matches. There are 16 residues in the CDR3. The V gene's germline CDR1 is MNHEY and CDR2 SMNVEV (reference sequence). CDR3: CASSPWRLAGRNEQFF. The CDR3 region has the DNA TGTGCCAGCAGTCCGTGGAGGCTAGCGGGGCGCAATGAGCAGTTCTTC.

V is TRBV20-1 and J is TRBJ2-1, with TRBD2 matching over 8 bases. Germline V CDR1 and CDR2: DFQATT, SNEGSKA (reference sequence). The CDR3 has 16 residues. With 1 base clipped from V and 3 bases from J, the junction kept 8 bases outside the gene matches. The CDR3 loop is CSARVPGGGNYNEQFF. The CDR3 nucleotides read TGCAGTGCTAGAGTTCCCGGGGGGGGCAACTACAATGAGCAGTTCTTC.

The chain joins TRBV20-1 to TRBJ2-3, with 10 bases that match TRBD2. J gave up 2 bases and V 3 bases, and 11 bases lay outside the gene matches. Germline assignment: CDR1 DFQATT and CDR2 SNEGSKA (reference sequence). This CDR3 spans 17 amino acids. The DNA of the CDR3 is TGCAGTGCTAGTTCTCTGGGACTAGCGAACCCCACAGATACGCAGTATTTT. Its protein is CSASSLGLANPTDTQYF.

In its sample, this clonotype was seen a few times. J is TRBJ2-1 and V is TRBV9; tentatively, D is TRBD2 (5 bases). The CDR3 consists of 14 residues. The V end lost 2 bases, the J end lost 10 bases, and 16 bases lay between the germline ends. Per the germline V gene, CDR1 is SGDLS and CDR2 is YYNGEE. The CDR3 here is CASSVGLHPQEQFF. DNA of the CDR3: TGTGCCAGCAGCGTTGGACTCCACCCTCAAGAGCAGTTCTTC. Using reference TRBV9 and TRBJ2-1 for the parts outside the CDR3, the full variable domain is DSGVTQTPKHLITATGQRVTLRCSPRSGDLSVYWYQQSLDQGLQFLIQYYNGEERAKGNILERFSAQQFPDLHSELNLSSLELGDSALYFCASSVGLHPQEQFFGPGTRLTVL.

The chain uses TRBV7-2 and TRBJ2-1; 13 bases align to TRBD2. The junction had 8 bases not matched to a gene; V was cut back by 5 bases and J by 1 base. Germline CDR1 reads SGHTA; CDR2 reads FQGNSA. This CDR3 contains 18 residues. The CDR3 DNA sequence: TGTGCCAGCAGCAACCGACTGACTAGCGGGGGGTCCTACAATGAGCAGTTCTTC. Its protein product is CASSNRLTSGGSYNEQFF. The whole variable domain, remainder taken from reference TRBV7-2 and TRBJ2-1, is GAGVSQSPSNKVTEKGKDVELRCDPISGHTALYWYRQSLGQGLEFLIYFQGNSAPDKSGLPSDRFSAERTGGSVSTLTIQRTQQEDSAVYLCASSNRLTSGGSYNEQFFGPGTRLTVL.

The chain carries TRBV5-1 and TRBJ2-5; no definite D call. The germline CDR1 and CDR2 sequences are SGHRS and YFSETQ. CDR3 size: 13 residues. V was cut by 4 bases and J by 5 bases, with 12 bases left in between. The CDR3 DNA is TGCGCCAGCAGCCCGACGGACGGGGAGACCCAGTACTTC. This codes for CASSPTDGETQYF.

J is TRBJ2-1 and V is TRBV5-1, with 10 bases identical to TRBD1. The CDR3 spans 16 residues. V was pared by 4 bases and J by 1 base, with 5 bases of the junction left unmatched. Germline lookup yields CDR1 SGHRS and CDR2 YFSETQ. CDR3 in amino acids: CASSMGQGTSYNEQFF. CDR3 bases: TGCGCCAGCAGCATGGGACAGGGGACGTCCTACAATGAGCAGTTCTTC.

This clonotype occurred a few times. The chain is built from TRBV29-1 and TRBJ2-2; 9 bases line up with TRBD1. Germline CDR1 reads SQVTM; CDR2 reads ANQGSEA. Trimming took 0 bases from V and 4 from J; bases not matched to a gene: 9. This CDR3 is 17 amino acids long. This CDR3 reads CSVEDPGQGYSTGELFF. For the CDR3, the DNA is TGCAGCGTTGAAGATCCGGGACAGGGATATTCCACCGGGGAGCTGTTTTTT.

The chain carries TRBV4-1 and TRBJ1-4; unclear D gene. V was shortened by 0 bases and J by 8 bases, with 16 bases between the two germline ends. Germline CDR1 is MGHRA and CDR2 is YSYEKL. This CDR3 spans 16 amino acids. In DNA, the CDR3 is TGCGCCAGCAGCCAAGAGATGTCCGGGTCTCGGGAAAAACTGTTTTTT. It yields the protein CASSQEMSGSREKLFF.

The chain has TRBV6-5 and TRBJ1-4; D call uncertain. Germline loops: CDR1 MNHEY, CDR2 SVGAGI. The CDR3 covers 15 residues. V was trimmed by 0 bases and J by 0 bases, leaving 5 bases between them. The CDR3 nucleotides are TGTGCCAGCAGTTACTCGGCGGCAACTAATGAAAAACTGTTTTTT. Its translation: CASSYSAATNEKLFF.

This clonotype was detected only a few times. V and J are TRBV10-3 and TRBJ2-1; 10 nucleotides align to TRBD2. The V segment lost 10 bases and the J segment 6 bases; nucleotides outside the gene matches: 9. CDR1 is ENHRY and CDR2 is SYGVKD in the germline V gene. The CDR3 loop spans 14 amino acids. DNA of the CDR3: TGTGCCACGTACGACAGCGGGGGGGCCAATGAGCAGTTCTTC. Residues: CATYDSGGANEQFF.

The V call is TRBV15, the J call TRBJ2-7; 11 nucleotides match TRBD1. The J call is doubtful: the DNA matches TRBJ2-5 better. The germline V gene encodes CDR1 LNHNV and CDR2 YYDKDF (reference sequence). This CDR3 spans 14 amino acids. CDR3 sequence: CATSGQGAGETQYF. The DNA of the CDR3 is TGTGCCACCAGCGGACAGGGGGCAGGGGAGACCCAGTACTTC.

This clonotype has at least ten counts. CDR3 residues: CATSTFLGRKETQYF. The DNA of the CDR3 is TGTGCCACCAGCACCTTTTTAGGTAGAAAAGAGACCCAGTACTTC. The chain carries TRBV15 and TRBJ2-5; D unresolved. The CDR3 has 15 residues. The ends were cut back, 4 bases at V and 3 bases at J, with 15 bases in the middle. The germline V gene encodes CDR1 LNHNV and CDR2 YYDKDF (reference sequence). Full variable domain (missing parts from reference TRBV15 and TRBJ2-5): DAMVIQNPRYQVTQFGKPVTLSCSQTLNHNVMYWYQQKSSQAPKLLFHYYDKDFNNEADTPDNFQSRRPNTSFCFLDIRSPGLGDTAMYLCATSTFLGRKETQYFGPGTRLLVL.

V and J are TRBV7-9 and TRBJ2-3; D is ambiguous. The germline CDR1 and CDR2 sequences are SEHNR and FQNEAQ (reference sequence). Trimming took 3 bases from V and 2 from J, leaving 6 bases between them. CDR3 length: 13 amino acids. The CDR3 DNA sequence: TGTGCCAGCAGCTTCTCGGCCACAGATACGCAGTATTTT. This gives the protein CASSFSATDTQYF.

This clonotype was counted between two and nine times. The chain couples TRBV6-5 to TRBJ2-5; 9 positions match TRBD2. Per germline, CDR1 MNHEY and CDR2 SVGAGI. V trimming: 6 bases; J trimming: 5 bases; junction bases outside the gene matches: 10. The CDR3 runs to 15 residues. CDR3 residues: CASRNRGAGGETQYF. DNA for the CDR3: TGTGCCAGCAGAAACCGGGGGGCGGGAGGGGAGACCCAGTACTTC.

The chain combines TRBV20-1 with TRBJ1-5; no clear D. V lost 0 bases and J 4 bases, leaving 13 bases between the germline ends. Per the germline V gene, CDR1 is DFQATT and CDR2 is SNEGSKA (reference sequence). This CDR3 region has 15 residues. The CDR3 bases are TGCAGTGCTAGAGATTCAGGACGGACTAATCAGCCCCAGCATTTT. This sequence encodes CSARDSGRTNQPQHF.

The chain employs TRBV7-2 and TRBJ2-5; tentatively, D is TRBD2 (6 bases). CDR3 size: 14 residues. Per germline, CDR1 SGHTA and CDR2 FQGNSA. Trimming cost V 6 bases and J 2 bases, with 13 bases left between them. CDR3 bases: TGTGCCAGCAGTCTCGGGACTCGACAAGAGACCCAGTACTTC. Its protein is CASSLGTRQETQYF.

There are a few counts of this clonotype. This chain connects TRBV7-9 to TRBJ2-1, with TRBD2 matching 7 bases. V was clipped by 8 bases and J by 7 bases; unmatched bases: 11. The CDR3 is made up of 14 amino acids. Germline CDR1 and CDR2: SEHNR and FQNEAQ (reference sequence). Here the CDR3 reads CASFFGGSRNEQFF. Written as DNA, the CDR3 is TGTGCCAGCTTCTTCGGGGGGTCGCGTAATGAGCAGTTCTTC.

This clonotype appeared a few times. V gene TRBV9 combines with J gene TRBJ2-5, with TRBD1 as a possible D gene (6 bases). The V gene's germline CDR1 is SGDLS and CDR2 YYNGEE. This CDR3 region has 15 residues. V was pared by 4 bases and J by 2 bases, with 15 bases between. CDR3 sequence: CASSQGYQGQETQYF. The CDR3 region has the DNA TGTGCCAGCAGCCAAGGATACCAGGGGCAAGAGACCCAGTACTTC.

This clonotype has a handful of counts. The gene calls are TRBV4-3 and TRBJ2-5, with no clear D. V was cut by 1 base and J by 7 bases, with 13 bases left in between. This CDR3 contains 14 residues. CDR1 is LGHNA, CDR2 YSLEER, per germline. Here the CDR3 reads CASSQVPGSWTQYF. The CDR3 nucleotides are TGCGCCAGCAGCCAAGTTCCCGGTTCGTGGACCCAGTACTTC.

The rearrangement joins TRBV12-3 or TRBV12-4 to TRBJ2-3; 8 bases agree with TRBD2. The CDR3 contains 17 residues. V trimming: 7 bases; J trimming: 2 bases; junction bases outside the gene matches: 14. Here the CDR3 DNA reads TGTGCCAGCATCCCCACGGGAGGGAGAGGGGCCACAGATACGCAGTATTTT. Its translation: CASIPTGGRGATDTQYF.

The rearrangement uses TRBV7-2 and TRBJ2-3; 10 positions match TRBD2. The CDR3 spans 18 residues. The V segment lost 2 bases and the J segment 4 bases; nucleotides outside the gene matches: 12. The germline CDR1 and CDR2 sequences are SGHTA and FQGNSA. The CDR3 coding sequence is TGTGCCAGCAGCTTAAATATCCCTAGCGGGAGTGCGGCAGATACGCAGTATTTT. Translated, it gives CASSLNIPSGSAADTQYF.